This passage covers 16 T cell receptor beta chains from one sample sequenced in a study of brain T cells in children with intractable seizures. Clones were read by immunoSEQ multiplex PCR, and TCRdb kept only the in-frame ones, dropping some. There are just under 65,000 clones in the sample; about 96% occur only once, and 0.3% to 0.4% lies in the top ten. The sequencing used peripheral blood, collected at surgery. These receptors all come from a boy younger than two with focal cortical dysplasia and intractable seizures.

The chain employs TRBV5-1 and TRBJ2-7; 7 bases line up with TRBD1. The junction had 7 bases not matched to a gene; V was cut back by 0 bases and J by 4 bases. Per the germline V gene, CDR1 is SGHRS and CDR2 is YFSETQ. The CDR3 covers 15 residues. CDR3 region: CASSLDRDSNYEQYF. The DNA for the CDR3 is TGCGCCAGCAGCTTGGACCGGGACAGCAATTACGAGCAGTACTTC.

V usage is TRBV2 and J usage is TRBJ2-2; D remains ambiguous. The CDR3 totals 14 residues. The V end lost 6 bases, the J end lost 2 bases, and 10 bases lay between the germline ends. CDR1 and CDR2 from the germline V gene are SNHLY and FYNNEI. As DNA, the CDR3 is TGTGCCAGCAGGGACCGTGCAAACACCGGGGAGCTGTTTTTT. It specifies CASRDRANTGELFF.

V usage is TRBV7-2 and J usage is TRBJ1-2; unclear D gene. The V end lost 3 bases, the J end lost 14 bases, and 19 bases lay between the germline ends. This CDR3 spans 13 amino acids. Germline CDR1 SGHTA, CDR2 FQGNSA. The CDR3: CASSFLGIQRPTF. The CDR3 DNA reads as TGTGCCAGCAGCTTCCTAGGGATCCAAAGACCAACCTTC.

This chain connects TRBV5-4 to TRBJ1-2; 10 nucleotides agree with TRBD1. The germline V gene encodes CDR1 SGHNT and CDR2 YYREEE (reference sequence). This CDR3 is built from 17 residues. V lost 4 bases, J lost 0 bases, and 9 bases stayed unmatched. In DNA, the CDR3 is TGTGCCAGCAGCATACGACAGGGGGCCTTGTCTAACTATGGCTACACCTTC. Protein sequence: CASSIRQGALSNYGYTF.

V is TRBV5-8 and J is TRBJ1-6; no clear D gene. Trimming shortened V by 4 bases and J by 4 bases, and 15 bases separated the two germline ends. The CDR3 runs to 16 residues. Germline V CDR1 and CDR2: SGHTS, YDEGEE. This chain's CDR3 is CASSRRVVVYNSPLHF. CDR3 in DNA: TGTGCCAGCAGCAGAAGGGTTGTCGTTTATAATTCACCCCTCCACTTT.

The rearrangement uses TRBV5-4 and TRBJ2-7; D is perhaps TRBD2 (5 bases). Trimming shortened V by 4 bases and J by 3 bases, and 14 bases separated the two germline ends. In germline, CDR1 is SGHNT, CDR2 YYREEE (reference sequence). The CDR3 contains 14 residues. The CDR3 DNA reads as TGTGCCAGCAGCCCGGGTACGGGGTTCTACGAGCAGTACTTC. This gives the protein CASSPGTGFYEQYF.

This clone was observed once. Relative to the germline gene, one junction end is altered; a read error may explain this. The chain has TRBV6-5 and TRBJ2-3; tentative D call: TRBD2 (7 bases). Germline lookup yields CDR1 MNHEY and CDR2 SVGAGI. This CDR3 contains 15 residues. The CDR3 here is CASRRGGSPTGTQYF. The CDR3 DNA is TGTGCCAGCAGGAGGGGGGGATCCCCGACAGGTACGCAGTATTTT.

The V call is TRBV6-6, the J call TRBJ1-5; D is possibly TRBD1 (5 bases). The V and J ends lost 0 bases and 7 bases respectively, with 7 bases between them. CDR1 and CDR2 from the germline V gene are MNHNY and SVGAGI (reference sequence). The CDR3 consists of 13 residues. The CDR3 DNA sequence: TGTGCCAGCAGTTACTCAGGGGACCAGCCCCAGCATTTT. This translates into CASSYSGDQPQHF.

The chain links TRBV29-1 to TRBJ2-7, with D uncertain. Germline loops: CDR1 SQVTM, CDR2 ANQGSEA. The CDR3 has 14 amino acids. V lost 1 base, J lost 0 bases, and 10 bases lay in between. The CDR3 DNA follows: TGCAGCGTTGAAGTACACTTGAGCTCCTACGAGCAGTACTTC. It codes for CSVEVHLSSYEQYF.

This chain joins TRBV10-3 and TRBJ1-2; the D is unclear. This CDR3 region has 14 residues. Trimming took 3 bases from V and 2 from J, leaving 10 bases between them. CDR1 and CDR2 from the germline V gene are ENHRY and SYGVKD. The CDR3 loop is CAISDPRANYGYTF. The CDR3 nucleotides are TGTGCCATCAGTGACCCCCGGGCGAACTATGGCTACACCTTC.

This rearrangement joins TRBV5-1 to TRBJ1-1; 7 nucleotides match TRBD1. The ends lost 1 base at V and 1 base at J; junction bases unmatched: 1. The CDR3 has 14 residues. The germline CDR1 and CDR2 sequences are SGHRS and YFSETQ. CDR3 sequence: CASSLQGGNTEAFF. For the CDR3, the DNA is TGCGCCAGCAGCTTGCAGGGGGGGAACACTGAAGCTTTCTTT.

The CDR3 sequence: CASSQDLSGGAGTDTQYF. DNA for the CDR3: TGTGCCAGCAGCCAAGACCTTAGCGGGGGGGCCGGCACAGATACGCAGTATTTT. V and J are TRBV3-1 (or the pseudogene TRBV3-2) and TRBJ2-3, with TRBD2 matching 11 bases. Germline values: CDR1 LGHDT, CDR2 YNNKEL (reference sequence). The CDR3 has 18 residues. V lost 0 bases, J lost 1 base, and 6 bases stayed unmatched.

This chain uses TRBV10-3 with TRBJ1-2, with 7 bases matching TRBD1. The CDR3 has 14 residues. Unmatched junction bases numbered 5, after V lost 2 bases and J lost 5 bases. The germline gives CDR1 ENHRY, CDR2 SYGVKD. The CDR3 nucleotides are TGTGCCATCAGTGAGCAGGGGGTTTGGTATGGCTACACCTTC. Its translation: CAISEQGVWYGYTF.

A single count supports this clone. V gene TRBV6-5 combines with J gene TRBJ1-1; 8 bases are shared with TRBD1. This CDR3 has 14 amino acids. Germline V gives CDR1 MNHEY, CDR2 SVGAGI. The J segment lost 2 bases and the V segment lost 2 bases, leaving 1 base of the junction unmatched. Here the CDR3 DNA reads TGTGCCAGCAGTTACGGACAGGGAAACACTGAAGCTTTCTTT. Translated, it gives CASSYGQGNTEAFF.

This chain links TRBV27 with TRBJ2-7; weak D call: TRBD1 (5 bases). Germline V gene sequence: CDR1 MNHEY, CDR2 SMNVEV (reference sequence). V was cut by 4 bases and J by 3 bases, with 10 bases left in between. The CDR3 spans 13 residues. CDR3 in amino acids: CASSSKGYYEQYF. Here the CDR3 DNA reads TGTGCCAGCAGTTCCAAGGGGTACTACGAGCAGTACTTC.

The chain joins TRBV10-3 to TRBJ2-7; 13 nucleotides line up with TRBD2. V lost 0 bases to trimming and J lost 4 bases; unmatched junction nucleotides: 6. The CDR3 is made up of 17 amino acids. In germline, CDR1 is ENHRY, CDR2 SYGVKD. The CDR3 sequence: CAISESKLAGGRYEQYF. The CDR3 DNA follows: TGTGCCATCAGTGAGTCGAAACTAGCGGGGGGGCGATACGAGCAGTACTTC.